This T cell receptor (beta chain) was recovered during a study of blood T cell repertoires in COVID-19. Background on the study: Samples came from the United States, Italy and Spain, spanning acute and convalescent COVID-19. The analysed material was cDNA or gDNA that came from T cells, B-cell-depleted T cells, or PBMCs.

Trimming took 8 bases from V and 6 from J, leaving 19 bases between them. There are 14 residues in the CDR3. Germline-derived CDR1 and CDR2 are MNHEY and SMNVEV (reference sequence). The study drew participants aged about 18 to 95 years from roughly 25 US areas. Among Cohort 3 donors, those recovered had two negative PCRs, clearance, or symptom resolution. Profiling relied on immunoSEQ multiplex PCR, and the TCRdb table lists in-frame clones only, not all of them. Of about 200,000 clones in the sample, roughly nine tenths are singletons; the top ten hold approximately 7.6%. The receptor was isolated from a young woman who had recovered from COVID-19. The sequenced sample was PBMCs or T cells enriched from blood (not recorded which). This chain uses TRBV27 with TRBJ1-2, with D maybe TRBD1 (6 bases). CDR3 nucleotide sequence: TGTGCCAGCGGAAGCTCGGGGGGGGCGCATGGCTACACCTTC. It encodes CASGSSGGAHGYTF.